This T cell receptor (beta chain) originates from a study of blood T cell repertoires in COVID-19. About the study: Samples of COVID-19 (acute and convalescent) were obtained from the United States, Italy and Spain. T cells, B-cell-depleted T cells, or PBMCs supplied cDNA or gDNA.

Germline CDR1 LNHDA, CDR2 SQIVND (reference sequence). The trim removed 3 bases at V and 4 bases at J, leaving 7 bases unmatched. This CDR3 has 16 residues. Original data processing: Scientists estimated how many nucleated cells there were by amplifying reference gene primers. Measured with immunoSEQ multiplex PCR; TCRdb has only the in-frame clones, and not every one. Clone size and the V and J calls come from that table; the DNA yielded D and trimming. Here the sample spans about 260,000 clones, approximately 86% being singletons. This chain connects TRBV19 to TRBJ2-1; TRBD2 matches at 9 bases. The sequencing input was peripheral blood. This receptor was taken from a man aged 35-49 years who had recovered from COVID-19. The CDR3 nucleotides read TGTGCCAGTAGTATCCGGCGGGGGGGGGCGTACAATGAGCAGTTCTTC. Translation gives CASSIRRGGAYNEQFF.